This T cell receptor (beta chain) was obtained from a study of shared clonotypes between healthy human individuals. The assay was immunoSEQ multiplex PCR, and TCRdb's table has in-frame clones only and misses some. The sample has more than 900,000 clones, approximately 78% seen once; the top ten hold 0.55% to 0.7%. CDR3 length: 13 amino acids. The V gene lost 4 bases and the J gene lost 2 bases, with 9 bases spanning the gap. CDR1 is GTSNPN, CDR2 SVGIG, per germline (reference sequence). Regarding this clone: No antigen is known for it.

Study findings and constraints: Depth was large, yet rarefaction showed that sorted-subset sequencing was incomplete.

This sequence joins TRBV30 and TRBJ1-3; a possible D gene is TRBD1 (5 bases). The clonotype originates from a man aged 18 to 30 in good health. Some clones in this sample may be carry-over from other donors' samples. The sequencing sample was made of memory CD4+ T cells from PBMCs. Subset in this sample: CD45RA-negative fraction. The CDR3, as DNA: TGTGCCTGGAACCTGGGACCTGGAAACACCATATATTTT. Translating it yields CAWNLGPGNTIYF.